This TCR beta chain was sequenced in a study of response to subunit inactivated influenza vaccine. TCRdb itself ran the RT-PCR reads through MiXCR, one entry per CDR3 protein. Here the sample spans fewer than 400,000 distinct CDR3 sequences, just over 20% being singletons. This clonotype was seen many times. The receptor was isolated from a man in his fifties or sixties who received an inactivated influenza vaccine. The sample here was PBMCs from blood, taken 21 months after vaccination.

The DNA of the CDR3 is TGTGCCACCAGTGAATCAGGGCTTGGCAATCAGCCCCAGCATTTT. It encodes CATSESGLGNQPQHF. This chain uses TRBV24-1 with TRBJ1-5; TRBD1 is a possible D gene (5 bases). With 4 bases removed from V and 2 bases from J, the gap between germline ends came to 11 bases. The CDR3 covers 15 residues. The germline gives CDR1 KGHDR, CDR2 SFDVKD.